These T cell receptor beta chains were read from a single sample in a study of blood T cell repertoires in COVID-19. Assay: immunoSEQ multiplex PCR; the TCRdb copy retains only in-frame clones and omits some. The sample holds roughly 570,000 clones, less than 90% seen once. The sample consisted of peripheral blood. Source of these receptors: a woman aged 45 to 65 with COVID-19, enrolled during active disease. The conserved cysteine and the conserved F or W are not part of the CDR3 here. Each record gives: V gene, J gene, D gene, CDR3 protein. D genes are given only for firm matches.

TRBV5-4,TRBJ2-7,TRBD1,ASSSLDRADEQY
TRBV21-1,TRBJ1-4,.,ASTLDRSHPTNEKLF
TRBV10-1,TRBJ2-7,.,ASSEDSAEQY
TRBV19,TRBJ1-1,.,ASSIDSGFSIEAF
TRBV28,TRBJ1-4,TRBD1,ASSSRTGGEYEKLF
TRBV1,TRBJ2-7,.,TSSQDLRGCRKLAYEQY
TRBV9,TRBJ2-2,TRBD2,ASSSRLAGESTGELF
TRBV5-4,TRBJ2-1,TRBD2,ASSLRLAVNEQF
TRBV18,TRBJ1-2,.,ASSGEEGGYT
TRBV9,TRBJ2-1,.,ASSAGTTSGEQF
TRBV30,TRBJ2-5,.,ASTRGPAIETQY
TRBV24-1,TRBJ1-1,.,ATATDRNTEAF
TRBV5-1,TRBJ2-3,TRBD1,ASSSGTGSDTQY
TRBV19,TRBJ1-5,TRBD1,ASSIVGTAISNQPQH
TRBV11-2,TRBJ2-7,.,ASSLAPGAMYEQY
TRBV5-1,TRBJ1-2,.,ASSLAEDGANYGYT
TRBV21-1,TRBJ1-5,.,ASIKLRDRGNSNQPQH
TRBV18,TRBJ2-7,.,ASSGSAGYEQY
TRBV30,TRBJ2-3,.,AWSVPWASTDTQY
TRBV6-4,TRBJ2-6,.,ASSSDSGANVLT
TRBV6-5,TRBJ1-5,.,ASREGQPQH
TRBV18,TRBJ1-6,TRBD1,ASSRGQDMTPLH
TRBV5-4,TRBJ2-2,TRBD2,ASTSTSGAGELF
TRBV11-3,TRBJ2-2,.,ASSPGGAGELF
TRBV20-1,TRBJ1-1,.,SASLGYTEAF
TRBV19,TRBJ1-4,.,ASNESPSNEKLF
TRBV6-5,TRBJ1-6,.,ASSYWQGSNSPLH
TRBV7-2,TRBJ2-1,TRBD2,ASSLLAGGPYEQF
TRBV28,TRBJ2-5,TRBD1,ASPPRAGGVETQY
TRBV12-5,TRBJ1-1,.,ASGLVLNSGGTEAF
TRBV23-1,TRBJ2-5,TRBD2,ASSHSLLAGDETQY
TRBV7-7,TRBJ2-3,.,ASSLGGDAETQY
TRBV7-2,TRBJ1-3,.,ASSGRPASSGNTIY
TRBV18,TRBJ1-5,TRBD1,ASSPTTGGNQPQH
TRBV9,TRBJ2-1,TRBD2,ASSPRGSGGPWDEQF
TRBV4-1,TRBJ2-2,.,ASSHLTGKGTGELF
TRBV2,TRBJ2-1,.,ASSELGGGINEQF
TRBV30,TRBJ1-3,.,AWSGHGRDTIY
TRBV2,TRBJ2-1,.,ASSEARGSYNEQF
TRBV5-6,TRBJ1-2,TRBD1,ASSLDQGARGYT
TRBV2,TRBJ2-1,TRBD2,ASSEPAGGLSSYNEQF
TRBV18,TRBJ1-4,.,ASSPSLETNEKLF
TRBV7-9,TRBJ2-7,TRBD1,ASKFAGGDEQY
TRBV10-3,TRBJ2-1,.,AISESRGNEQF
TRBV9,TRBJ2-3,TRBD2,ASGKTSGETDTQY
TRBV5-1,TRBJ1-3,TRBD1,ASSLGDRVSGNTIY
TRBV25-1,TRBJ1-2,.,ASSAQGVEGYT
TRBV20-1,TRBJ2-7,.,SAQGREQY
TRBV5-4,TRBJ1-6,.,ASSLGQNNSPLH
TRBV9,TRBJ2-7,TRBD1,ASSVDEAGGHEQY
TRBV11-2,TRBJ1-6,.,ASSLFRRVSPLH
TRBV12-3/TRBV12-4,TRBJ2-1,TRBD1,ASSRDRDRQF
TRBV6-1,TRBJ1-2,.,ASSEGSSNYGYT
TRBV19,TRBJ1-2,.,ASSIQFNYGYT
TRBV11-2,TRBJ2-1,TRBD1,ASSLGQGAGQF